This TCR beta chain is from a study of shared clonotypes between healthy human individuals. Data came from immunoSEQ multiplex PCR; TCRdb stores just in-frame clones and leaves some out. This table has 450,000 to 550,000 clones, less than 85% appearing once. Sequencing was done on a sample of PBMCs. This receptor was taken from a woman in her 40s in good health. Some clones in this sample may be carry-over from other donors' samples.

In DNA form, the CDR3 reads TGTGCCAGCAGCTTAGTTGTCGGTACCAACCTCGACGAGCAGTACTTC. Encoded protein: CASSLVVGTNLDEQYF. The genes are TRBV7-2 and TRBJ2-7; no firm D call. CDR1 and CDR2 from the germline V gene are SGHTA and FQGNSA. Trimming pared 1 base from V and 5 bases from J, leaving 18 bases between. This CDR3 region has 16 residues.